This T cell receptor (beta chain) was recorded in a study of shared clonotypes between healthy human individuals. Concerning this clone: What it binds is unknown. Other DNA sequences in the sample encode the same CDR3.

Every immunoSEQ plate was one replicate of a subset's evenly spread DNA. Generated by immunoSEQ multiplex PCR, the TCRdb table keeps only in-frame clones and is missing some. The profile shows 2 million to 2.5 million clones, 85% to 95% of them singletons. The study, taken as a whole, reports: The sole specimen, blood, was sampled, and tissue repertoires likely differ.

Researchers partitioned CD4+ cells into CD45RA+ naive and CD45RA-negative memory subsets. The V gene's germline CDR1 is MDHEN and CDR2 SYDVKM. Trimming pared 2 bases from V and 4 bases from J, leaving 5 bases between. CDR3 length: 12 amino acids. This rearrangement joins TRBV28 to TRBJ1-2; D gene ambiguous. The sample taken for sequencing was naive CD4+ T cells from PBMCs. The subset denotes: CD45RA+ positively selected. This TCR was sampled from a man aged 18 to 30 in good health. Some clones in this sample may be carry-over from other donors' samples. Here the CDR3 reads CASSLASYGYTF. CDR3 nucleotide sequence: TGTGCCAGCAGTTTAGCTAGCTATGGCTACACCTTC.